The clone carrying this T cell receptor (beta chain) came up a few times. The antigen is undetermined. This entry belongs to a study of T-cell reconstitution after alpha-beta-depleted transplantation in children. Notes on the study in general: Two months or so post-transplant, alpha-beta T cells reportedly derived from several hundred expanded graft clones.

Library preparation (for TCRbeta) was performed with unique molecular identifiers. TCRdb itself ran the PCR reads through MiXCR, one entry per CDR3 protein. Among hundreds of thousands of distinct CDR3 sequences listed, roughly a quarter were seen once. CDR3 size: 14 residues. Per the germline V gene, CDR1 is SGHRS and CDR2 is YFSETQ. Trimming pared 2 bases from V and 4 bases from J, leaving 12 bases between. The TCR comes from a female patient aged 2-15 years who had a stem cell transplant for congenital amegakaryocytic thrombocytopenia, so the T cells may come from the graft donor. The chain is built from TRBV5-1 and TRBJ1-1, with D possibly TRBD1 on 6 matching bases. The material was PBMCs, mostly from graft donor cells, obtained 360 days after TCRalphabeta/CD19-depleted stem cell transplant. CDR3 DNA sequence: TGCGCCAGCAGCTTCGCAGGGGAGAGCACTGAAGCTTTCTTT. Translating it yields CASSFAGESTEAFF.